This T cell receptor (beta chain) comes out of a study of response to subunit inactivated influenza vaccine. Findings and caveats of the study: Researchers suggested that each seasonal influenza vaccination recruits few new T cells.

In TCRdb, the RT-PCR reads were re-called with MiXCR into one record per CDR3 protein. The repertoire holds roughly 170,000 distinct CDR3 sequences, with 7.5% to 10% as singletons. The germline V and J ends were trimmed by 5 bases and 1 base, with 13 bases remaining between them. The CDR3 is 14 residues long. Germline V gene sequence: CDR1 SQVTM, CDR2 ANQGSEA. Concerning this clonotype itself: What it binds is not known.

This sequence originates from a man aged 45-65 years who received an inactivated influenza vaccine. The specimen comprised non-naive T cells sorted from PBMCs, sampled on the day of vaccination. The chain is built from TRBV29-1 and TRBJ2-3; tentative D call: TRBD1 (6 bases). The DNA for the CDR3 is TGCAGCGTTTCTACAGGGTCGCGCACAGATACGCAGTATTTT. This codes for CSVSTGSRTDTQYF.